This T cell receptor (beta chain) was profiled in a study of STAT5B mutations in CD4+ large granular lymphocyte leukemia. General study points: 8/27 top patient clones versus 2/35 control clones were TRBV06-family. Main leukemic clonotypes were patient-specific, but roughly 23% appeared at low frequency elsewhere. Without putative leukemic clones, patient CD4-sorted repertoires remained more clonal than healthy CD4+ repertoires.

The ends were cut back, 3 bases at V and 5 bases at J, with 10 bases in the middle. The CDR3 is made up of 14 amino acids. Per germline, CDR1 MRHNA and CDR2 SNTAGT. Generated by immunoSEQ multiplex PCR, the TCRdb table keeps only in-frame clones and is missing some. The sample lists 30,000 to 40,000 clones, about 90% occurring once. A note on this clone: Its antigen is not identified.

The chain carries TRBV6-4 and TRBJ2-2; D is possibly TRBD1 (5 bases). This sequence originates from a human donor in good health. Sequenced material: CD4+ T cells from blood buffy coats. CDR3 in amino acids: CASSEQGWTGELFF. CDR3 nucleotides: TGTGCCAGCAGTGAGCAGGGTTGGACCGGGGAGCTGTTTTTT.